The sequence of this TCR beta chain was determined in a study of regulatory T cells in long-lasting Graves disease. This clonotype was seen ten or more times. The time point was: newly diagnosed GD, antithyroid drugs for less than 3 months. Extracted PBMC RNA gave rise to the TCR library. Construction of TCR beta libraries relied on iRepertoire HTBI primers and on Arm-PCR targeting CDR3 regions. TCRdb reprocessed the multiplex PCR reads with MiXCR, giving one entry per CDR3 protein. The table includes approximately 270,000 distinct CDR3 sequences, around 19% detected once. Separately, the same data were catalogued under a study of T cells in Graves' hyperthyroidism and ophthalmopathy.

Sequenced here: peripheral blood mononuclear cells (PBMCs), sampled at new diagnosis, from a patient treated with antithyroid drugs. This clonotype was obtained from a woman in her thirties with Graves disease.

The CDR3 spells CASRRAGATSYEQYF. CDR3 bases: TGTGCCAGCAGGAGAGCGGGGGCGACCTCCTACGAGCAGTACTTC. The chain joins TRBV28 to TRBJ2-7, with TRBD2 identical over 8 bases. The ends lost 6 bases at V and 0 bases at J; junction bases unmatched: 7. Germline V lookup: CDR1 MDHEN, CDR2 SYDVKM. The CDR3 totals 15 residues.